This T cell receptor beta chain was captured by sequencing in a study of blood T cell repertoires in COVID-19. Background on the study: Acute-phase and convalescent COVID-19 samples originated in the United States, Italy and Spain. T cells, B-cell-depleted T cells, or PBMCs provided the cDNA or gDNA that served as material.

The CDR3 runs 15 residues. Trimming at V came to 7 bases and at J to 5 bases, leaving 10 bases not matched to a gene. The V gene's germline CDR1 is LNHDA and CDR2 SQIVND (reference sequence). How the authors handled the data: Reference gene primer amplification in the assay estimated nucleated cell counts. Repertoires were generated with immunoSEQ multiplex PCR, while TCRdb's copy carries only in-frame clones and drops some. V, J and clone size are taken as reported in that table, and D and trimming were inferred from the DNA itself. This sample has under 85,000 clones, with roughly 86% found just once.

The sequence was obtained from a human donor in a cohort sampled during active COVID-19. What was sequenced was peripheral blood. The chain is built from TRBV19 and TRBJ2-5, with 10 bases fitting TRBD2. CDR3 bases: TGTGCCAGTAAAGTCGCCAGCGGGGGGGCGGAGACCCAGTACTTC. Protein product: CASKVASGGAETQYF.